This T cell receptor beta chain appears in the sequencing data of a study of T cells in Graves' hyperthyroidism and ophthalmopathy. TCR beta CDR3 regions were amplified from RNA. The study used the HTBI primer set for a first-round RT-PCR of the TCR CDR3. TCRdb re-derived calls from the multiplex PCR reads in MiXCR, one entry per CDR3 protein. The sample lists a few hundred thousand distinct CDR3 sequences, 15% to 20% seen once, with approximately 60% in the top ten. Germline-derived CDR1 and CDR2 are MDHEN and SYDVKM. Deletions cut 3 bases from V and 11 bases from J, with 7 bases between. The CDR3 sequence is 11 residues long. This clonotype was counted only a few times. In making diagnoses, clinical symptoms, serum thyroxine and TRAb, thyroid ultrasound and orbital computed tomography were all used.

The V call is TRBV28, the J call TRBJ1-4, with D possibly being TRBD1 (6 bases). Sequencing was performed on blood. This TCR was sampled from a woman aged 55-70 years with Graves' ophthalmopathy. The CDR3 sequence: CASSFQGKLFF. For the CDR3, the DNA is TGTGCCAGCAGTTTCCAGGGGAAACTGTTTTTT.